The sequence of this T cell receptor beta chain was determined in a study of T cell responses to AZD1222 COVID-19 vaccine. TCRdb's copy holds only in-frame clones and misses some; the assay was immunoSEQ multiplex PCR. The sample holds about 190,000 clones; 94% are singletons and the top ten take 7.5% to 9.5%. Germline V gives CDR1 MNHNS, CDR2 SASEGT. This CDR3 has 11 amino acids. Deletions cut 1 base from V and 10 bases from J, with 2 bases between. This specimen consisted of peripheral blood, obtained on day 0 of AZD1222 vaccination. This TCR came from an adult in good health. The V and J genes are TRBV6-1 and TRBJ1-6; D is uncertain. The CDR3 DNA reads TGTGCCAGCAGTGAAGGGTCACCCCTCCACTTT. Amino acids: CASSEGSPLHF.